The present TCR delta chain was sequenced within a study of gamma-delta chains in newborns, infants, children. This CDR3 comprises 15 residues. V trimming: 4 bases; J trimming: 0 bases; junction bases outside the gene matches: 11. CDR1 is TVYSNPD and CDR2 is GDNSRS in the germline V gene (reference sequence). By sample share, this clone is medium-sized (0.01 to 0.1%). TCRdb reanalysed the reads with CATT. The table includes 8,500 to 13,000 delta-chain clones, approximately 3.6% detected once. The receptor was derived from a child who was a newborn, infant or young child, either healthy, febrile or measles-vaccinated (not recorded which). The rearrangement links TRDV3 to TRDJ1, with 7 nucleotides matching TRDD3. Sequencing was done on a sample of blood. The CDR3 loop is CASRTTWGDTDKLIF. The CDR3 DNA reads TGTGCCTCCCGGACCACCTGGGGGGACACCGATAAACTCATCTTT. Full variable domain (outside the CDR3, taken from reference TRDV3 and TRDJ1): CDKVTQSSPDQTVASGSEVVLLCTYDTVYSNPDLFWYRIRPDYSFQFVFYGDNSRSEGADFTQGRFSVKHILTQKAFHLVISPVRTEDSATYYCASRTTWGDTDKLIFGKGTRVTVEP.